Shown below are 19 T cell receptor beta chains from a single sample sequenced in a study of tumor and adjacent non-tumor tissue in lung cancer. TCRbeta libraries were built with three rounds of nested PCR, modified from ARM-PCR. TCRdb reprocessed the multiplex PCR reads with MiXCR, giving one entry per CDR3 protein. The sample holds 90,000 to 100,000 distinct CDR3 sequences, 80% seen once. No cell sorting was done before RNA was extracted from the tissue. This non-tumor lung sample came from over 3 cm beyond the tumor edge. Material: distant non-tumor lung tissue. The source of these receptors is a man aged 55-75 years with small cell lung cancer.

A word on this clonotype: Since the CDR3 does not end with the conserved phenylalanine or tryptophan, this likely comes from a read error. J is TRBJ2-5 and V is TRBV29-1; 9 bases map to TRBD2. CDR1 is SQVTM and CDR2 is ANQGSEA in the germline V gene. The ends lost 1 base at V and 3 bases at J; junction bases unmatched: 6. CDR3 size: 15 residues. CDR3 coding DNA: TGCAGCGTTGAAGGAGTAGCGGGAGAGGAAGAGACCCAGTACTAC. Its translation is CSVEGVAGEEETQYY.

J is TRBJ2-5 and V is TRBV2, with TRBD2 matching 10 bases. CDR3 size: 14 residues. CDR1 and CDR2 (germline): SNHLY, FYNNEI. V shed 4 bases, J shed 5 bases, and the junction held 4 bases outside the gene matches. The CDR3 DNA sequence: TGTGCCAGCAGTGGACTTAGCGGGGGGGAGACCCAGTACTTC. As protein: CASSGLSGGETQYF.

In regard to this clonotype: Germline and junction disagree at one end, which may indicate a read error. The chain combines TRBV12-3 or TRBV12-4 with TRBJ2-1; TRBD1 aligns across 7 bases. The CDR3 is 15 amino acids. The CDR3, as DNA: TGTGCCTGCAGTCCGGGACAGAGGCCTCACAACGAGCAGTTCTTC. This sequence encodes CACSPGQRPHNEQFF.

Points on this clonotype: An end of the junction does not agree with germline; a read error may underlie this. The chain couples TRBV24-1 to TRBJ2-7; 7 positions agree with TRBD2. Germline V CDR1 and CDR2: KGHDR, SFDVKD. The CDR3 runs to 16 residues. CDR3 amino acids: CVTSDSGSSGEYEQYF. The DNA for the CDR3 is TGTGTCACCAGTGATTCCGGGTCTAGCGGAGAATACGAGCAGTACTTC.

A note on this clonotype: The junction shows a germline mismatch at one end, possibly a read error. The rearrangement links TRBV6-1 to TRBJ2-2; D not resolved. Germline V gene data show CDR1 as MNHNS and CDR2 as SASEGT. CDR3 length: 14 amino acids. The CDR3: CVSSPGREAGELFF. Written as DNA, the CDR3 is TGTGTCAGCAGTCCTGGCAGAGAAGCCGGGGAGCTGTTTTTT.

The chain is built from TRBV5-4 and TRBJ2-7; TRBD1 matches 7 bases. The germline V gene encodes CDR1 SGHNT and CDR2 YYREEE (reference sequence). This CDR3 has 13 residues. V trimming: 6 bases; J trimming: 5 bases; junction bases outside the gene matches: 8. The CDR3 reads CASIDRVSNEQYF. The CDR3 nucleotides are TGTGCCAGCATCGACAGGGTTTCCAACGAGCAGTACTTC.

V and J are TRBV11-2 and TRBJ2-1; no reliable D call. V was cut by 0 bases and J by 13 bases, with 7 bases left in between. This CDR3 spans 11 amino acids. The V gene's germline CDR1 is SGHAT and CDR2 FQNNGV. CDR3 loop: CASSLDVAQFF. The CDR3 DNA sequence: TGTGCCAGCAGCTTAGATGTGGCTCAGTTCTTC.

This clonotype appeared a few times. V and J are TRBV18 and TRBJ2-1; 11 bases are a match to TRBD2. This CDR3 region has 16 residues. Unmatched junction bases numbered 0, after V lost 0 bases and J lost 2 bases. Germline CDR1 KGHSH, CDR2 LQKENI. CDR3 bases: TGTGCCAGCTCACCACCGGGACTAGCGGCCTACAATGAGCAGTTCTTC. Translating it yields CASSPPGLAAYNEQFF.

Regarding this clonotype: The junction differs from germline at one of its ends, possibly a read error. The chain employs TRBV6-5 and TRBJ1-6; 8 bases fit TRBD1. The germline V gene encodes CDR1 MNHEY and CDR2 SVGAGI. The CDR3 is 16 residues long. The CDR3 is CASKRDRTGKSSHLHF. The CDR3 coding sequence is TGTGCCAGCAAGCGCGATCGGACAGGGAAGTCTTCACACCTCCACTTT.

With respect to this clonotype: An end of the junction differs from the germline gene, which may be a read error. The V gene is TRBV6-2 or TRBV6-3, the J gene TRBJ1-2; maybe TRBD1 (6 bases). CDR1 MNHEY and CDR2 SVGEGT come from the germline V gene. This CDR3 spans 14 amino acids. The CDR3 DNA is TGTGCCAGCAGCCTACTGGACAGACTCTATGACTACACCTTC. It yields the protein CASSLLDRLYDYTF.

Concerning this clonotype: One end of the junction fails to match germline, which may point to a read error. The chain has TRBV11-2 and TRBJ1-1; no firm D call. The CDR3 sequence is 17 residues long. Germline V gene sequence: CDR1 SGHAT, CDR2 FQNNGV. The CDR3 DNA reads TGTGCCAGTAGCTTAACAGAGGGCGTGGGTAGGAACAGTGAAGCTTTCTTT. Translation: CASSLTEGVGRNSEAFF.

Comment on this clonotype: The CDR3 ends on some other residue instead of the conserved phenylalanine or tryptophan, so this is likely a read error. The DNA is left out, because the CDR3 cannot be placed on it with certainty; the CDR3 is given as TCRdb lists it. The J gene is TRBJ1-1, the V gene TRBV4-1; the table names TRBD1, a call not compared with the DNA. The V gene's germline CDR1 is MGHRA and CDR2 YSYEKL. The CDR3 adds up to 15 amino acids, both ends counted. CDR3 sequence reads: CASSPQLGANTAACS.

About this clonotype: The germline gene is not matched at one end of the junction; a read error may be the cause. The CDR3 coding sequence is TGTGTCAGCAGTGCGTACAGGGGTAAGGGCACAGATAGGCAGTATTTT. It codes for CVSSAYRGKGTDRQYF. The rearrangement uses TRBV6-1 and TRBJ2-3, with 7 bases fitting TRBD1. This CDR3 has 16 amino acids. Germline CDR1 and CDR2: MNHNS and SASEGT.

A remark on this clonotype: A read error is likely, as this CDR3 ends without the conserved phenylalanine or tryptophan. CDR3 coding DNA: TGTGCCAGCAGCCCTTACTCCCGCACGGGGGAGCAGTACCTC. As protein: CASSPYSRTGEQYL. The rearrangement joins TRBV11-3 to TRBJ2-7; a possible D gene is TRBD2 (5 bases). The germline V and J ends were trimmed by 5 bases and 7 bases, with 18 bases remaining between them. The CDR3 is 14 amino acids. Germline V CDR1 and CDR2: SGHNT, YENEEA.

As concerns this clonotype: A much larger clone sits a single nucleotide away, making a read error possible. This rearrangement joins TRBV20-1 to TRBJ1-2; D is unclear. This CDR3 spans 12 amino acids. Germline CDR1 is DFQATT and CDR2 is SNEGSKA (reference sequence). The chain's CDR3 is CSAYPGNYDYTF. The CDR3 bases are TGCAGTGCTTACCCGGGAAACTATGACTACACCTTC.

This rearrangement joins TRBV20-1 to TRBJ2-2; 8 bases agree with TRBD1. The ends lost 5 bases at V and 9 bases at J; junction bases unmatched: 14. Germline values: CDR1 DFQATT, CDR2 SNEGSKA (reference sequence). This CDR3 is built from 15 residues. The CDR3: CSALLGQGAAWELFF. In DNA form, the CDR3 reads TGCAGTGCTTTACTGGGCCAGGGGGCGGCCTGGGAGCTGTTTTTT.

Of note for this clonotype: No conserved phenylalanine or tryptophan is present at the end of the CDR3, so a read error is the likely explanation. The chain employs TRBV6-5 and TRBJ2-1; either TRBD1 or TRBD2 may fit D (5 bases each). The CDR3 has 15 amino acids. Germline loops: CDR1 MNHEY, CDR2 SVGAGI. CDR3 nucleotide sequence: TGTGCTAGTAGTTACTCTGGGGGAGTGGGTAATGAGCAGTTCTCT. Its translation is CASSYSGGVGNEQFS.

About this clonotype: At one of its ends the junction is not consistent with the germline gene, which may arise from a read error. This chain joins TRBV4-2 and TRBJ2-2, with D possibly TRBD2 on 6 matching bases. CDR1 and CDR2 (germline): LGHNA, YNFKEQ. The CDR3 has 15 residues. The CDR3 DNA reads TGTGCTAGCAGCCTGCCGGGACTGAAAACCGGTGAGCTGTTTTTT. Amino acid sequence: CASSLPGLKTGELFF.

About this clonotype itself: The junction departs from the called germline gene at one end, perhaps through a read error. The CDR3 nucleotides read TGCAGTGCTGTTGGGACTAGCGGGAGTGATGCGCAGTTATTC. Encoded protein: CSAVGTSGSDAQLF. This chain links TRBV20-1 with TRBJ2-1, with 14 bases that match TRBD2. The CDR3 runs to 14 residues. The germline CDR1 and CDR2 sequences are DFQATT and SNEGSKA (reference sequence).